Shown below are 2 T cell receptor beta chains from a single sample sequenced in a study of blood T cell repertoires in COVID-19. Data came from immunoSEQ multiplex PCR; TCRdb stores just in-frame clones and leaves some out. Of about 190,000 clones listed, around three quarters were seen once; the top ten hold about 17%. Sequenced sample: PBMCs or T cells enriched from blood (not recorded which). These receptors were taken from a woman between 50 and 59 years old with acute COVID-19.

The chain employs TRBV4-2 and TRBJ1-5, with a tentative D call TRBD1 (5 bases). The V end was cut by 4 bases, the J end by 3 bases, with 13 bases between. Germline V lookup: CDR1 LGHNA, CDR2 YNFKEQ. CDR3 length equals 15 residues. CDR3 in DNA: TGTGCCAGCAGCCCGGGAGAAGGGGACAATCAGCCCCAGCATTTT. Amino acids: CASSPGEGDNQPQHF.

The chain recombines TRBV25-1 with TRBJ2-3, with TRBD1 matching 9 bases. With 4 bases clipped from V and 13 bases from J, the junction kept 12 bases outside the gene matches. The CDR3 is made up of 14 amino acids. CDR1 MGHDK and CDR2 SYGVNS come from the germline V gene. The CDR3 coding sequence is TGTGCCAGCAGTGGATTTCTTGGACAGGGGATCGAGTATTTT. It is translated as CASSGFLGQGIEYF. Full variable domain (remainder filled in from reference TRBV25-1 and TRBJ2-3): EADIYQTPRYLVIGTGKKITLECSQTMGHDKMYWYQQDPGMELHLIHYSYGVNSTEKGDLSSESTVSRIRTEHFPLTLESARPSHTSQYLCASSGFLGQGIEYFGPGTRLTVL.